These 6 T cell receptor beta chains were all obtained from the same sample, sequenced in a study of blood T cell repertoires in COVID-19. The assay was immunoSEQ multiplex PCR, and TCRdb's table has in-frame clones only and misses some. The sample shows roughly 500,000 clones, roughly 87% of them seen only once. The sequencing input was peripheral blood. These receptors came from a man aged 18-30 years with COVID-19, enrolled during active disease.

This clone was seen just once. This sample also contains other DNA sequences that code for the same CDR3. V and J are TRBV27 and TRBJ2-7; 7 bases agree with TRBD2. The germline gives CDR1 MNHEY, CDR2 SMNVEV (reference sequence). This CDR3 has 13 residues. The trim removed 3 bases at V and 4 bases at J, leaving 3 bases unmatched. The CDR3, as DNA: TGTGCCAGCAGTTTCGCTAGCGGTTACGAGCAGTACTTC. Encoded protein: CASSFASGYEQYF.

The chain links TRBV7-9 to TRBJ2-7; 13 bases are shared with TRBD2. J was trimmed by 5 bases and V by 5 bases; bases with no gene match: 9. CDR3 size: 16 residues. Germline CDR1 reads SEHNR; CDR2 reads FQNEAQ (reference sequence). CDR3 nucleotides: TGTGCCAGCAGCGCTGATCGGACTAGCGGGGGCGACGAGCAGTACTTC. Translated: CASSADRTSGGDEQYF.

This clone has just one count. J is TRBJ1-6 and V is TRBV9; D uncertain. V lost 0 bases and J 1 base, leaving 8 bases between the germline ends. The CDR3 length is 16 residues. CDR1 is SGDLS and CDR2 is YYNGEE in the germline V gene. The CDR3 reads CASSVGRNSYNSPLHF. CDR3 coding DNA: TGTGCCAGCAGCGTAGGGAGGAATTCCTATAATTCACCCCTCCACTTT.

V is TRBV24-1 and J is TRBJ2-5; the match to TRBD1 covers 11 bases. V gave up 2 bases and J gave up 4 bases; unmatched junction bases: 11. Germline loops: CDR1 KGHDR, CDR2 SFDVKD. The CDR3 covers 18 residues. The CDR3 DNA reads TGTGCCACCAGTGATTCAAGCGGACAGGGGGCTTTGGGAGAGACCCAGTACTTC. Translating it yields CATSDSSGQGALGETQYF.

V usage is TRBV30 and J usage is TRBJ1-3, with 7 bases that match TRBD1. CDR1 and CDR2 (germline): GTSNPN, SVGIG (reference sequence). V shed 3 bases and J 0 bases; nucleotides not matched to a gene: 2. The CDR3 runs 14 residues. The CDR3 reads CAWRTGNSGNTIYF. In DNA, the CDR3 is TGTGCCTGGAGGACAGGGAACTCTGGAAACACCATATATTTT. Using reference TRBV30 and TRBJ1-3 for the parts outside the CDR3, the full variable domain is SQTIHQWPATLVQPVGSPLSLECTVEGTSNPNLYWYRQAAGRGLQLLFYSVGIGQISSEVPQNLSASRPQDRQFILSSKKLLLSDSGFYLCAWRTGNSGNTIYFGEGSWLTVV.

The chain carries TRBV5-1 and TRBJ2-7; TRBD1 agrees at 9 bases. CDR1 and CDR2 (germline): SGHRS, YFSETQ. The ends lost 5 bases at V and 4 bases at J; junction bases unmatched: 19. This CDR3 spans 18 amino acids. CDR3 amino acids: CASRGLSSSGDRVYEQYF. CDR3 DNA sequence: TGCGCCAGCAGGGGTTTATCGAGTTCGGGGGACAGGGTATACGAGCAGTACTTC.